This TCR beta chain was identified during a study of T-cell memory formation after mild COVID-19. Germline lookup yields CDR1 SQVTM and CDR2 ANQGSEA. The CDR3 is 11 amino acids. Trimming cost V 7 bases and J 5 bases; bases outside gene matches: 4. Notes on the study in general: CD4/CD8 balance characterized clones contracting day 15 to 85, and CD4+ skew characterized later expanders. Certain responding clones were present in pre-infection memory, suggesting participation of cross-reactive memory.

Points on this clonotype: What it binds is not known.

TCRdb redid the calling of the 5' RACE reads with MiXCR, one entry per CDR3 protein. The table shows approximately 250,000 distinct CDR3 sequences, with 15% to 20% occurring only once. The clonotype was recovered from a man younger than 35 who had mild COVID-19 (a few samples of this study predate the infection). Cell type and time point are not known. The source material was PBMCs or a T cell subset sorted from them (not recorded which). The chain links TRBV29-1 to TRBJ2-5; 7 bases map to TRBD2. The CDR3 DNA reads as TGCAGCGGCGGGGGAGGTGAGACCCAGTACTTC. It translates to CSGGGGETQYF.